This TCR beta chain appears in the sequencing data of a study of stem cell transplantation in POMP-related autoinflammatory disease. The study's findings and limits: A trend toward lower repertoire diversity and greater clonality appeared in every analyzed T-cell subset of PRAID patients. Fewer unique TRB V-J gene pairings were identified in patients with PRAID.

The CDR3 is 15 residues long. Trimming shortened V by 2 bases and J by 4 bases, and 14 bases separated the two germline ends. Germline V CDR1 and CDR2: MNHEY, SMNVEV (reference sequence). TCRdb's copy holds only in-frame clones and misses some; the assay was immunoSEQ multiplex PCR. Of about 590 clones listed, roughly nine tenths are singletons. Comment on this clone: The antigen is undetermined.

The sequence was obtained from a human donor in good health. The sequenced sample was CD4+ follicular helper T cells (Tfh) from PBMCs. The rearrangement links TRBV27 to TRBJ1-1, with D perhaps TRBD1 (5 bases). This CDR3 is CASSLRARVITEAFF. The CDR3 DNA follows: TGTGCCAGCAGTTTAAGGGCCAGGGTGATCACTGAAGCTTTCTTT.